Below are 15 T cell receptor beta chains sequenced from a single sample in a study of blood T cells in healthy people across ages (dated by TCRdb to between 2015 and 2017). Receptor libraries were prepared by 5' RACE. TCRdb shows the sequencer as Illumina HiSeq 2500. A second roughly 7 to 11 cycle PCR used a sample-barcoded 5' primer and a J-beta primer mix. Through fastp at Q25 and MiXCR, TCRdb rebuilt clones from the public reads, retaining in-frame beta chains. One record per CDR3 amino acid sequence lists the most common genes and DNA. This sample lists hundreds of thousands of distinct CDR3 sequences; roughly 44% were detected once. Approximately 19% of the sample is held by the ten biggest clonotypes. The sample comprised blood. The receptors stem from a man between 60 and 75 years old in good health.

The chain uses TRBV15 and TRBJ1-2, with 10 bases that match TRBD1. Trimming took 3 bases from V and 6 from J; bases not matched to a gene: 7. Germline CDR1 reads LNHNV; CDR2 reads YYDKDF (reference sequence). The CDR3 is made up of 15 amino acids. CDR3 sequence (DNA): TGTGCCACCAGCAGTGGGGACAGGGGACGGAATGGCTACACCTTC. This sequence encodes CATSSGDRGRNGYTF.

The chain uses TRBV18 and TRBJ1-2, with D unresolved. The CDR3 consists of 15 residues. V lost 8 bases and J lost 2, with 18 bases in between. Germline CDR1 is KGHSH and CDR2 is LQKENI. The CDR3, as DNA: TGTGCCAGCAACGGGCCCGGACGCCCAAACTATGGCTACACCTTC. This sequence encodes CASNGPGRPNYGYTF.

The gene calls are TRBV7-8 and TRBJ2-7, with unresolved D. The germline V gene encodes CDR1 SGHVS and CDR2 FQNEAQ. V was clipped by 5 bases and J by 2 bases, with 10 bases between them. The CDR3 extends over 13 amino acids. Here the CDR3 reads CASSVGPTYEQYF. The CDR3 DNA is TGTGCCAGCAGCGTTGGGCCCACCTACGAGCAGTACTTC.

The chain couples TRBV6-5 to TRBJ2-4; weak D call: TRBD2 (5 bases). The DNA end favors TRBJ2-7, so the J call may be wrong. Per the germline V gene, CDR1 is MNHEY and CDR2 is SVGAGI. The CDR3 is made up of 13 amino acids. CDR3 sequence: CASRSGRPHEQYF. As DNA, the CDR3 is TGTGCCAGCAGAAGCGGACGACCTCACGAGCAGTACTTC.

This chain links TRBV28 with TRBJ2-7; D may be TRBD1 (6 bases). Germline CDR1 reads MDHEN; CDR2 reads SYDVKM. The length of the CDR3 is 15 residues. Trimming took off 6 bases at V and 1 base at J, with 16 bases between the two ends. CDR3 loop: CASRVGDTLSYEQYF. CDR3 sequence (DNA): TGTGCCAGCAGAGTAGGGGACACCCTTTCCTACGAGCAGTACTTC.

As to this clonotype: This may stem from a read error, because a much larger clone lies one nucleotide away. This chain uses TRBV5-1 with TRBJ2-3; D is undetermined. The germline gives CDR1 SGHRS, CDR2 YFSETQ. This CDR3 is built from 14 residues. The ends were cut back, 4 bases at V and 0 bases at J, with 9 bases in the middle. CDR3 nucleotide sequence: TGCGCCAGCAGCGGGAAGGACAGCACAGATACGCAGTATTTT. The encoded protein is CASSGKDSTDTQYF.

This chain links TRBV6-2 or TRBV6-3 with TRBJ1-1, with a weak D call TRBD1 (5 bases). The CDR3 runs 14 residues. Between the trimmed V and J ends, which lost 4 bases and 5 bases, there was a span of 14 bases. Germline values: CDR1 MNHEY, CDR2 SVGEGT. For the CDR3, the DNA is TGTGCCAGCAGTTTCGCTGCGGGGGGTACTGAAGCTTTCTTT. Translated, it gives CASSFAAGGTEAFF.

This clonotype was counted ten times or more. The chain combines TRBV13 with TRBJ2-7, with TRBD2 identical over 14 bases. V gave up 3 bases and J gave up 0 bases; unmatched junction bases: 7. This CDR3 region has 18 residues. Germline loops: CDR1 PRHDT, CDR2 FYEKMQ (reference sequence). The CDR3 region is CASSFRLAGGPSSYEQYF. CDR3 nucleotides: TGTGCCAGCAGCTTTAGACTAGCGGGGGGGCCGAGCTCCTACGAGCAGTACTTC.

This clonotype was detected only a few times. V usage is TRBV2 and J usage is TRBJ1-4; possibly TRBD1 for D (5 bases). V lost 4 bases to trimming and J lost 8 bases, with 8 bases between them. The CDR3 spans 12 residues. Germline-derived CDR1 and CDR2 are SNHLY and FYNNEI. CDR3 in amino acids: CASSVGTEKLFF. CDR3 coding DNA: TGTGCCAGCAGTGTGGGGACCGAAAAACTGTTTTTT.

V gene TRBV7-9 combines with J gene TRBJ2-7, with TRBD1 matching 10 bases. The V and J ends lost 5 bases and 7 bases, in that order; junction bases with no gene match: 14. CDR1 SEHNR and CDR2 FQNEAQ come from the germline V gene (reference sequence). CDR3 size: 16 residues. The CDR3 DNA reads as TGTGCCAGCAGCCCAATCGGGACAGGGGCTATCAGTGAGCAGTACTTC. Encoded protein: CASSPIGTGAISEQYF.

V and J are TRBV5-6 and TRBJ1-5; TRBD1 aligns across 9 bases. This CDR3 is built from 14 residues. Germline lookup yields CDR1 SGHDT and CDR2 YYEEEE. Trimming removed 2 bases from V and 4 bases from J; junction bases left unmatched: 1. This chain's CDR3 is CASSFGTGNQPQHF. CDR3 bases: TGTGCCAGCAGCTTTGGGACAGGGAATCAGCCCCAGCATTTT.

This clonotype was counted a few times. The CDR3 spells CASSTLRVDTQYF. The CDR3 nucleotides read TGTGCCAGCAGTACCCTCCGTGTAGATACGCAGTATTTT. This sequence joins TRBV12-3 or TRBV12-4 and TRBJ2-3; D uncertain. The CDR3 sequence is 13 residues long. Trimming removed 5 bases from V and 5 bases from J, with 11 bases in between.

This chain links TRBV28 with TRBJ2-1, with TRBD2 matching 8 bases. Germline CDR1 and CDR2: MDHEN and SYDVKM. The CDR3 covers 18 residues. V shed 2 bases and J 4 bases; nucleotides not matched to a gene: 13. The CDR3 sequence is CASSLGPRGSGAYNEQFF. The CDR3 DNA is TGTGCCAGCAGTTTAGGCCCCCGGGGTAGCGGGGCTTACAATGAGCAGTTCTTC.

V and J are TRBV6-2 or TRBV6-3 and TRBJ1-2, with TRBD1 matching 8 bases. The germline V gene has CDR1 MNHEY and CDR2 SVGEGT. The CDR3 has 14 amino acids. Trimming removed 8 bases from V and 2 bases from J; junction bases left unmatched: 7. Written as DNA, the CDR3 is TGTGCCAGCTTCAGGACAGGGCGGAACTATGGCTACACCTTC. Translated: CASFRTGRNYGYTF.

This clonotype was found a few times. The J gene is TRBJ1-6, the V gene TRBV7-9; the D is unclear. CDR1 and CDR2 from the germline V gene are SEHNR and FQNEAQ (reference sequence). Deletions cut 5 bases from V and 6 bases from J, with 14 bases between. The CDR3 covers 15 residues. The CDR3 spells CASSRGVSSNSPLHF. As DNA, the CDR3 is TGTGCCAGCAGCCGAGGTGTCAGCAGTAATTCACCCCTCCACTTT.